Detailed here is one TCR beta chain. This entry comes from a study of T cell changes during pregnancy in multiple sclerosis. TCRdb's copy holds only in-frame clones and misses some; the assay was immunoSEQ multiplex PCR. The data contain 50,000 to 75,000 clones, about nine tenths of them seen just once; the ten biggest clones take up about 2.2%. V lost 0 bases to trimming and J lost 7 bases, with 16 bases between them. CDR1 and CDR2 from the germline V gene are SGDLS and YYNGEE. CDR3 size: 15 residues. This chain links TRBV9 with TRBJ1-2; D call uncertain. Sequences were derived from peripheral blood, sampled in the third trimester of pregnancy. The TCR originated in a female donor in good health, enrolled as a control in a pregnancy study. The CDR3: CASSVATVSGSGYTF. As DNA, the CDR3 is TGTGCCAGCAGCGTAGCTACGGTGTCAGGATCTGGCTACACCTTC.